This TCR beta chain emerged from a study of control samples from healthy donors and cancer patients. The CDR3 loop spans 14 amino acids. The germline gives CDR1 SGHTS, CDR2 YDEGEE. Trimming took off 1 base at V and 9 bases at J, with 11 bases between the two ends. Data came from immunoSEQ multiplex PCR; TCRdb stores just in-frame clones and leaves some out. The sample consists of about 140,000 clones, roughly 92% of them appearing once. This TCR was recovered from a man in his thirties or forties in good health. The source material was blood. This chain joins TRBV5-8 and TRBJ1-6, with a possible D match to TRBD1 (6 bases). In DNA, the CDR3 is TGTGCCAGCAGCTTGATGACAGGTGGTTCACCCCTCCACTTT. As protein: CASSLMTGGSPLHF. The whole variable domain, remainder taken from reference TRBV5-8 and TRBJ1-6, is EAGVTQSPTHLIKTRGQQATLRCSPISGHTSVYWYQQALGLGLQFLLWYDEGEERNRGNFPPRFSGRQFPNYSSELNVNALELEDSALYLCASSLMTGGSPLHFGNGTRLTVT.